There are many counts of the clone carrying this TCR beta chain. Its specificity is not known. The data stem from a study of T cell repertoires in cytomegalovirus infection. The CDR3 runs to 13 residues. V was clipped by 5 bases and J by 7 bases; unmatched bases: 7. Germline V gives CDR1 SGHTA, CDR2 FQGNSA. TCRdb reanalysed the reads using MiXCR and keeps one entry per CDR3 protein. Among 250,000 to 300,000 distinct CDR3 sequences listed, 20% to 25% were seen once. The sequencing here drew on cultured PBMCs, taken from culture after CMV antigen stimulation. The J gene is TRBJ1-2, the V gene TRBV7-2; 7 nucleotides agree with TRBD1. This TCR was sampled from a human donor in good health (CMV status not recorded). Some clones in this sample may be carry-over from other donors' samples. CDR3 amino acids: CASSATTGSGYTF. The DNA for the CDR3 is TGTGCCAGCAGCGCCACGACAGGGTCTGGCTACACCTTC. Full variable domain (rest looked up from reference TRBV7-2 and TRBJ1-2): GAGVSQSPSNKVTEKGKDVELRCDPISGHTALYWYRQSLGQGLEFLIYFQGNSAPDKSGLPSDRFSAERTGGSVSTLTIQRTQQEDSAVYLCASSATTGSGYTFGSGTRLTVV.